The rows below give T cell receptor beta chains drawn from one sample of a study of control samples from healthy donors and cancer patients. Method: immunoSEQ multiplex PCR; TCRdb's copy keeps in-frame clones and lacks some. In the table there are 120,000 or so clones, approximately 88% of which are singletons. The specimen was blood. These receptors were collected from a man between 50 and 59 years old in good health. Each CDR3 is given with its conserved first and last residue. D genes are given only for firm matches. Clone size, where shown, is once, few, many, or a class for clones that have expanded.

cdr3_aa: CASSPFRQGGNSPLHF
cdr3_nt: TGTGCCAGCTCACCCTTTCGACAGGGAGGTAATTCACCCCTCCACTTT
v_call: TRBV18
j_call: TRBJ1-6
d_call: TRBD1
clone_size: few

cdr3_aa: CASSRTDRGGNGYTF
cdr3_nt: TGTGCCAGCAGCCGGACTGACAGGGGTGGGAATGGCTACACCTTC
v_call: TRBV4-2
j_call: TRBJ1-2
d_call: TRBD1
clone_size: -

cdr3_aa: CASSPRQATYGYTF
cdr3_nt: TGTGCCAGCTCACCCCGACAGGCCACCTATGGCTACACCTTC
v_call: TRBV18
j_call: TRBJ1-2
d_call: -
clone_size: few

cdr3_aa: CASSHTGGGGYTF
cdr3_nt: TGTGCCAGCAGCCACACAGGCGGCGGGGGTTACACCTTC
v_call: TRBV14
j_call: TRBJ1-2
d_call: -
clone_size: -

cdr3_aa: CASSQGAAPNEKLFF
cdr3_nt: TGTGCCAGCAGCCAAGGGGCAGCACCTAATGAAAAACTGTTTTTT
v_call: TRBV3-1/TRBV3-2
j_call: TRBJ1-4
d_call: -
clone_size: -

cdr3_aa: CASSMTAGPEAFF
cdr3_nt: TGTGCCAGTAGTATGACGGCAGGGCCTGAAGCTTTCTTT
v_call: TRBV19
j_call: TRBJ1-1
d_call: -
clone_size: -

cdr3_aa: CATSDPTGTSGGGSYNEQFF
cdr3_nt: TGTGCCACCAGTGATCCGACCGGGACTAGCGGGGGGGGCTCCTACAATGAGCAGTTCTTC
v_call: TRBV24-1
j_call: TRBJ2-1
d_call: TRBD2
clone_size: -

cdr3_aa: CATSRDRVSGNTIYF
cdr3_nt: TGTGCCACCAGCAGGGACAGGGTCTCTGGAAACACCATATATTTT
v_call: TRBV15
j_call: TRBJ1-3
d_call: TRBD1
clone_size: once

cdr3_aa: CASSPSRTTLNTEAFF
cdr3_nt: TGTGCCAGCAGTCCCTCTCGGACGACTTTAAACACTGAAGCTTTCTTT
v_call: TRBV6-4
j_call: TRBJ1-1
d_call: -
clone_size: -

cdr3_aa: CASSLLETQYF
cdr3_nt: TGTGCCAGCAGCTTGTTGGAGACCCAGTACTTC
v_call: TRBV5-4
j_call: TRBJ2-5
d_call: -
clone_size: -

cdr3_aa: CSVEEVRGANYGYTF
cdr3_nt: TGCAGCGTTGAAGAAGTCCGGGGGGCTAACTATGGCTACACCTTC
v_call: TRBV29-1
j_call: TRBJ1-2
d_call: -
clone_size: -

cdr3_aa: CASSPYLTEDNSPLHF
cdr3_nt: TGTGCCAGCTCACCCTATCTGACAGAGGATAATTCACCCCTCCACTTT
v_call: TRBV18
j_call: TRBJ1-6
d_call: -
clone_size: -

cdr3_aa: CASSRVNTEAFF
cdr3_nt: TGTGCCAGCAGCCGCGTGAACACTGAAGCTTTCTTT
v_call: TRBV3-1/TRBV3-2
j_call: TRBJ1-1
d_call: -
clone_size: once

cdr3_aa: CASSVGPSGGGEQFF
cdr3_nt: TGTGCCAGCAGCGTAGGGCCTAGCGGGGGAGGTGAGCAGTTCTTC
v_call: TRBV9
j_call: TRBJ2-1
d_call: TRBD2
clone_size: -

cdr3_aa: CASSSGPRRAFF
cdr3_nt: TGTGCCAGCAGCTCTGGACCTAGGCGGGCTTTCTTT
v_call: TRBV5-8
j_call: TRBJ1-1
d_call: -
clone_size: few

cdr3_aa: CASSQDPRRDFTEAFF
cdr3_nt: TGCGCCAGCAGCCAAGATCCCAGACGGGACTTCACTGAAGCTTTCTTT
v_call: TRBV4-3
j_call: TRBJ1-1
d_call: -
clone_size: -

cdr3_aa: CASSFPQGDTEAFF
cdr3_nt: TGCGCCAGCAGTTTTCCCCAGGGAGACACTGAAGCTTTCTTT
v_call: TRBV5-1
j_call: TRBJ1-1
d_call: -
clone_size: -

cdr3_aa: CASSESPGSYNEQFF
cdr3_nt: TGTGCCAGCAGTGAAAGCCCGGGGTCCTACAATGAGCAGTTCTTC
v_call: TRBV2
j_call: TRBJ2-1
d_call: -
clone_size: -

cdr3_aa: CASSQGQGAYNEQFF
cdr3_nt: TGTGCCAGCAGCCAAGGACAGGGGGCGTACAATGAGCAGTTCTTC
v_call: TRBV14
j_call: TRBJ2-1
d_call: TRBD1
clone_size: -

cdr3_aa: CATEGKGSPLHF
cdr3_nt: TGTGCCACGGAGGGGAAAGGCTCACCCCTCCACTTT
v_call: TRBV3-1/TRBV3-2
j_call: TRBJ1-6
d_call: -
clone_size: -

cdr3_aa: CASSYNRASQPQHF
cdr3_nt: TGTGCCAGCAGTTACAACAGGGCGAGTCAGCCCCAGCATTTT
v_call: TRBV6-5
j_call: TRBJ1-5
d_call: -
clone_size: -

cdr3_aa: CASSAETGTNEKLFF
cdr3_nt: TGCGCCAGCAGCGCGGAGACAGGAACTAATGAAAAACTGTTTTTT
v_call: TRBV5-1
j_call: TRBJ1-4
d_call: -
clone_size: -

cdr3_aa: CASSSAGQGNTEAFF
cdr3_nt: TGCGCCAGCAGCTCCGCCGGACAGGGGAACACTGAAGCTTTCTTT
v_call: TRBV5-1
j_call: TRBJ1-1
d_call: TRBD1
clone_size: -

cdr3_aa: CAISDPREKLFF
cdr3_nt: TGTGCCATCAGTGATCCCAGGGAAAAACTGTTTTTT
v_call: TRBV10-3
j_call: TRBJ1-4
d_call: -
clone_size: -

cdr3_aa: CAWSDGQGAGANVLTF
cdr3_nt: TGTGCCTGGAGTGACGGCCAGGGAGCTGGGGCCAACGTCCTGACTTTC
v_call: TRBV30
j_call: TRBJ2-6
d_call: -
clone_size: once

cdr3_aa: CASSFEEGSSYEQYF
cdr3_nt: TGTGCCAGCAGCTTCGAGGAGGGGAGCTCCTACGAGCAGTACTTC
v_call: TRBV13
j_call: TRBJ2-7
d_call: -
clone_size: -

cdr3_aa: CASSFPGQGSYEQYF
cdr3_nt: TGTGCCAGTAGTTTCCCGGGACAGGGTTCTTACGAGCAGTACTTC
v_call: TRBV19
j_call: TRBJ2-7
d_call: TRBD1
clone_size: -

cdr3_aa: CASSLGLAGSDTQYF
cdr3_nt: TGTGCCAGCAGCTTAGGACTAGCGGGGTCAGATACGCAGTATTTT
v_call: TRBV7-7
j_call: TRBJ2-3
d_call: TRBD2
clone_size: -

cdr3_aa: CASSLVDNEQFF
cdr3_nt: TGTGCCAGCAGCTTGGTAGACAATGAGCAGTTCTTC
v_call: TRBV5-8
j_call: TRBJ2-1
d_call: -
clone_size: -

cdr3_aa: CASSAGISNYGYTF
cdr3_nt: TGTGCCAGCAGCGCCGGAATTTCTAACTATGGCTACACCTTC
v_call: TRBV9
j_call: TRBJ1-2
d_call: -
clone_size: -

cdr3_aa: CASSPSGGGQPQHF
cdr3_nt: TGTGCCAGCAGCCCCTCCGGGGGGGGTCAGCCCCAGCATTTT
v_call: TRBV7-9
j_call: TRBJ1-5
d_call: -
clone_size: -

cdr3_aa: CASKAPGENYGYTF
cdr3_nt: TGTGCCAGCAAGGCGCCAGGGGAAAACTATGGCTACACCTTC
v_call: TRBV6-5
j_call: TRBJ1-2
d_call: -
clone_size: -

cdr3_aa: CASSIGPQGGNTEAFF
cdr3_nt: TGTGCCAGTAGTATTGGCCCGCAGGGTGGAAACACTGAAGCTTTCTTT
v_call: TRBV19
j_call: TRBJ1-1
d_call: -
clone_size: -

cdr3_aa: CASSFKGSGNTIYF
cdr3_nt: TGTGCCAGCAGTTTCAAGGGCTCTGGAAACACCATATATTTT
v_call: TRBV5-6
j_call: TRBJ1-3
d_call: -
clone_size: -

cdr3_aa: CASSYGNNQPQHF
cdr3_nt: TGTGCCAGCAGTTACGGGAACAATCAGCCCCAGCATTTT
v_call: TRBV6-6
j_call: TRBJ1-5
d_call: -
clone_size: -

cdr3_aa: CASSPTQGALYNEQFF
cdr3_nt: TGTGCCAGCAGTCCGACACAGGGGGCGCTTTACAATGAGCAGTTCTTC
v_call: TRBV27
j_call: TRBJ2-1
d_call: TRBD1
clone_size: -

cdr3_aa: CASSQTDRGRLGYTF
cdr3_nt: TGTGCCAGCAGCCAAACGGACAGGGGGCGGTTGGGCTACACCTTC
v_call: TRBV3-1/TRBV3-2
j_call: TRBJ1-2
d_call: TRBD1
clone_size: few

cdr3_aa: CASSLVGGGGSDTQYF
cdr3_nt: TGCGCCAGCAGCTTGGTCGGGGGGGGCGGTTCAGATACGCAGTATTTT
v_call: TRBV5-1
j_call: TRBJ2-3
d_call: TRBD2
clone_size: -

cdr3_aa: CASSRAGGGEIYGNTIYF
cdr3_nt: TGTGCCAGCAGCCGGGCAGGAGGGGGCGAAATTTACGGAAACACCATATATTTT
v_call: TRBV7-9
j_call: TRBJ1-3
d_call: TRBD1
clone_size: -

cdr3_aa: CASSNRRTGELFF
cdr3_nt: TGCGCCAGTTCTAACCGGAGGACCGGGGAGCTGTTTTTT
v_call: TRBV5-1
j_call: TRBJ2-2
d_call: -
clone_size: -

cdr3_aa: CASSSGPGTDYNEQFF
cdr3_nt: TGTGCCAGCAGTTCCGGCCCCGGGACGGATTACAATGAGCAGTTCTTC
v_call: TRBV27
j_call: TRBJ2-1
d_call: -
clone_size: -

cdr3_aa: CASSLAGGKNTEAFF
cdr3_nt: TGTGCCAGCAGCTTGGCCGGGGGGAAGAACACTGAAGCTTTCTTT
v_call: TRBV5-5
j_call: TRBJ1-1
d_call: -
clone_size: -

cdr3_aa: CASSARPWGGSGNTIYF
cdr3_nt: TGTGCCAGCAGCGCCCGTCCCTGGGGGGGCTCTGGAAACACCATATATTTT
v_call: TRBV9
j_call: TRBJ1-3
d_call: -
clone_size: -

cdr3_aa: CAGAWADTQYF
cdr3_nt: TGTGCCGGGGCTTGGGCAGATACGCAGTATTTT
v_call: TRBV6-6
j_call: TRBJ2-3
d_call: -
clone_size: -

cdr3_aa: CASSTYRGRGTGELFF
cdr3_nt: TGTGCCAGCAGCACCTACAGGGGCAGGGGCACCGGGGAGCTGTTTTTT
v_call: TRBV7-9
j_call: TRBJ2-2
d_call: TRBD1
clone_size: -

cdr3_aa: CASSRLAGNTGELFF
cdr3_nt: TGTGCCAGCAGCCGACTAGCGGGGAACACCGGGGAGCTGTTTTTT
v_call: TRBV11-3
j_call: TRBJ2-2
d_call: TRBD2
clone_size: once

cdr3_aa: CASSPKQGPINEKLFF
cdr3_nt: TGCGCCAGCAGCCCTAAACAGGGACCCATTAATGAAAAACTGTTTTTT
v_call: TRBV5-1
j_call: TRBJ1-4
d_call: -
clone_size: -

cdr3_aa: CAISAADRGGQETQYF
cdr3_nt: TGTGCCATCAGTGCGGCGGACAGGGGAGGGCAAGAGACCCAGTACTTC
v_call: TRBV10-3
j_call: TRBJ2-5
d_call: TRBD1
clone_size: -

cdr3_aa: CAWRSQTGGWGYTF
cdr3_nt: TGTGCCTGGAGGTCTCAGACAGGGGGATGGGGCTACACCTTC
v_call: TRBV30
j_call: TRBJ1-2
d_call: TRBD1
clone_size: -

cdr3_aa: CASSLSRNYGYTF
cdr3_nt: TGTGCCAGCAGTTTGAGCAGGAACTATGGCTACACCTTC
v_call: TRBV12-3/TRBV12-4
j_call: TRBJ1-2
d_call: -
clone_size: -

cdr3_aa: CASSPGQILEAFF
cdr3_nt: TGTGCCAGCAGCCCAGGGCAGATACTAGAAGCTTTCTTT
v_call: TRBV11-2
j_call: TRBJ1-1
d_call: -
clone_size: -